Below are 16 T cell receptor beta chains sequenced from a single sample in a study of blood T cells in healthy people across ages. A second PCR, run for roughly 7 to 11 cycles, used a sample-barcoded 5' primer plus a J-beta primer mix. TCRdb used MiXCR to reprocess the 5' RACE reads, holding one entry per CDR3 protein. The repertoire has about 1.4 million distinct CDR3 sequences, roughly 64% of them found once; the top ten carry 6.5% to 8.5%. Sequencing was done on a sample of blood. The receptors originated from a man aged 18-30 years in good health.

This chain connects TRBV5-1 to TRBJ2-1; TRBD2 aligns across 11 bases. CDR1 SGHRS and CDR2 YFSETQ come from the germline V gene. The CDR3 is made up of 14 amino acids. Unmatched junction bases numbered 3, after V lost 4 bases and J lost 6 bases. The CDR3 region has the DNA TGCGCCAGCAGCACGGGGACTAGCGGCAATGAGCAGTTCTTC. Translation gives CASSTGTSGNEQFF.

This clonotype was recorded many times. The chain has TRBV7-9 and TRBJ2-6; D ambiguous. The CDR3 runs 15 residues. CDR1 and CDR2 (germline): SEHNR, FQNEAQ (reference sequence). V lost 1 base, J lost 2 bases, and 6 bases lay in between. CDR3 residues: CASSLVAPGANVLTF. The CDR3 coding sequence is TGTGCCAGCAGCTTAGTGGCACCTGGGGCCAACGTCCTGACTTTC.

This clonotype was picked up a small number of times. The rearrangement joins TRBV4-2 to TRBJ2-1; 9 bases align to TRBD2. V lost 4 bases and J lost 8; bases outside the gene matches: 12. CDR3 length equals 16 residues. In germline, CDR1 is LGHNA, CDR2 YNFKEQ. The CDR3 loop is CASSPRVAGAFYEQFF. CDR3 coding DNA: TGTGCCAGCAGCCCCCGCGTAGCGGGAGCGTTCTATGAGCAGTTCTTC.

The chain is built from TRBV6-1 and TRBJ2-5; D may be TRBD2 (5 bases). Germline assignment: CDR1 MNHNS and CDR2 SASEGT. With 6 bases removed from V and 11 bases from J, the gap between germline ends came to 22 bases. The CDR3 totals 14 residues. This CDR3 reads CASRMRAVIWEQYF. In nucleotides, the CDR3 is TGTGCCAGCAGAATGAGGGCCGTAATTTGGGAGCAGTACTTC.

As to this clonotype: Germline is not matched at one junction end, which may reflect a read error. The CDR3 DNA reads TGTGCCAGCAGTCAGGGGCGAGGAGAGACCCAGTACTTC. Protein: CASSQGRGETQYF. The V gene is TRBV4-1, the J gene TRBJ2-5; TRBD1 is a possible D gene (6 bases). The CDR3 extends over 13 amino acids. The V gene's germline CDR1 is MGHRA and CDR2 YSYEKL.

This clonotype was picked up a small number of times. CDR3 coding DNA: TGTGCCAGCAGCCAAACTAAGGATACGCAGTATTTT. Amino acid sequence: CASSQTKDTQYF. The V call is TRBV7-2, the J call TRBJ2-3; D gene unclear. Germline CDR1 SGHTA, CDR2 FQGNSA. Trimming shortened V by 5 bases and J by 6 bases, and 9 bases separated the two germline ends. The CDR3 is 12 residues long.

This clonotype was counted only a few times. V usage is TRBV29-1 and J usage is TRBJ2-3; 9 bases align to TRBD2. CDR1 is SQVTM and CDR2 is ANQGSEA in the germline V gene. The CDR3 extends over 16 amino acids. V lost 3 bases and J lost 0; bases outside the gene matches: 7. CDR3 residues: CSVDEREAVSTDTQYF. CDR3 DNA sequence: TGCAGCGTTGACGAGCGGGAGGCTGTTAGCACAGATACGCAGTATTTT.

The chain couples TRBV20-1 to TRBJ1-2, with TRBD1 identical over 10 bases. J lost 4 bases, V lost 3 bases, and 5 bases had no gene match. The CDR3 is 14 amino acids. Germline loops: CDR1 DFQATT, CDR2 SNEGSKA (reference sequence). The CDR3 region is CSASKGQGLYGYTF. CDR3 nucleotide sequence: TGCAGTGCTAGTAAGGGACAGGGGCTCTATGGCTACACCTTC.

The chain's CDR3 is CASSLWFPDTQYF. CDR3 sequence (DNA): TGTGCCAGCAGCTTATGGTTCCCAGATACGCAGTATTTT. The chain links TRBV5-5 to TRBJ2-3; no firm D call. Per the germline V gene, CDR1 is SGHKS and CDR2 is YYEKEE (reference sequence). Trimming took off 2 bases at V and 4 bases at J, with 8 bases between the two ends. The CDR3 spans 13 residues.

This clonotype came up a few times. The gene calls are TRBV5-1 and TRBJ2-7; tentative D call: TRBD1 (6 bases). V lost 5 bases and J 7 bases, leaving 19 bases between the germline ends. Germline values: CDR1 SGHRS, CDR2 YFSETQ. The CDR3 is 14 amino acids. CDR3 loop: CASSRVQGYNEQYF. The CDR3 nucleotides are TGCGCCAGCAGTCGTGTCCAGGGGTACAATGAGCAGTACTTC.

The chain employs TRBV5-1 and TRBJ1-4; D perhaps matches TRBD1 (6 bases). Germline loops: CDR1 SGHRS, CDR2 YFSETQ. This CDR3 has 14 amino acids. Trimming stripped 1 base from V and 6 bases from J, with 10 bases between. The CDR3 DNA reads as TGCGCCAGCAGCTTGACAGGGCTAGATGAAAAACTGTTTTTT. Translating it yields CASSLTGLDEKLFF.

The chain joins TRBV20-1 to TRBJ1-1, with D perhaps matching TRBD1 (5 bases). CDR1 and CDR2 (germline): DFQATT, SNEGSKA (reference sequence). Trimming took off 5 bases at V and 4 bases at J, with 17 bases between the two ends. This CDR3 has 14 amino acids. The CDR3 reads CSAPQGSAGTEAFF. In nucleotides, the CDR3 is TGCAGTGCTCCCCAGGGTTCGGCGGGCACTGAAGCTTTCTTT.

This chain links TRBV20-1 with TRBJ2-4, with TRBD2 as a possible D gene (5 bases). The J call may be wrong; the DNA end is better matched by TRBJ2-7. CDR3 size: 18 residues. Germline-derived CDR1 and CDR2 are DFQATT and SNEGSKA (reference sequence). DNA of the CDR3: TGCAGTGCTAGAGATGGGAGAGCCTTTCTTTCCCAGCGCTACGAGCAGTACTTC. Protein: CSARDGRAFLSQRYEQYF.

The V gene is TRBV14, the J gene TRBJ2-3, with TRBD1 as a possible D gene (6 bases). The V end was cut by 3 bases, the J end by 2 bases, with 18 bases between. The CDR3 covers 17 residues. CDR1 is SGHDN and CDR2 is FVKESK in the germline V gene. The CDR3 sequence: CASSQGEGTKLTDTQYF. CDR3 nucleotide sequence: TGTGCCAGCAGCCAGGGTGAGGGGACAAAACTCACAGATACGCAGTATTTT.

CDR3 amino acids: CASSPYGGYSQYF. CDR3 in DNA: TGTGCCAGCAGCCCTTACGGGGGTTATTCGCAGTATTTT. The rearrangement links TRBV7-2 to TRBJ2-3; D is possibly TRBD2 (6 bases). The CDR3 loop spans 13 amino acids. The V end lost 5 bases, the J end lost 10 bases, and 16 bases lay between the germline ends. The germline V gene has CDR1 SGHTA and CDR2 FQGNSA.

V is TRBV29-1 and J is TRBJ2-7; possible D gene TRBD2, 6 bases. Trimming removed 6 bases at V and 1 base at J, with 25 bases between. The V gene's germline CDR1 is SQVTM and CDR2 ANQGSEA. The CDR3 consists of 17 residues. CDR3 DNA: TGCAGCGTAAAAGGGAGGCGACCAGACTACCCGTCCTACGAGCAGTACTTC. This sequence encodes CSVKGRRPDYPSYEQYF.